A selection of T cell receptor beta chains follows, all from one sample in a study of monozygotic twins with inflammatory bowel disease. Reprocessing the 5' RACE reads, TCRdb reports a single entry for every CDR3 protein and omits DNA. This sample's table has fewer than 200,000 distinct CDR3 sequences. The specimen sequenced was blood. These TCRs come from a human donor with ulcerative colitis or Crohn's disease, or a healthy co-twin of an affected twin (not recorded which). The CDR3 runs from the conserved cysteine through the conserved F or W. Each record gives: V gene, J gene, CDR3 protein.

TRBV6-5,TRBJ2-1,CASSYSREQFF
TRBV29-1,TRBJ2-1,CSVEFRGGNEQFF
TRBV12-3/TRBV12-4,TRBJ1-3,CASSMSSGNTIYF
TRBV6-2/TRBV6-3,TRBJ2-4,CASRYPTGESKNIQYF
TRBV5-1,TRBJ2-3,CASSPGTSGTPATDTQYF
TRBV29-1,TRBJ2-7,CSVESGRVPYEQYF
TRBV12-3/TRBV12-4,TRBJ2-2,CASSIHRGLPGELFF
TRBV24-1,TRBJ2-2,CAIGPTGTGNTGELFF
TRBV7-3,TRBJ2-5,CASTLGAGKRETQYF
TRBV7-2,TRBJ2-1,CASSIAGQDVYNEQFF
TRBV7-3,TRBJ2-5,CASSFGTSSQETQYF
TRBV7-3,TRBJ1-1,CASSSHRGPMNTEAFF
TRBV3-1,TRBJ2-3,CASSQAWTGGTDTQYF
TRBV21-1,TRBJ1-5,CASTEGQGADQPQHF
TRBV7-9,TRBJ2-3,CASIEGGDTQYF
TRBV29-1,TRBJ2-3,CSVEPRGLGSDTQYF
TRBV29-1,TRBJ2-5,CSVEDRNQETQYF
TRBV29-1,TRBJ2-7,CSGRSGRASEQYF
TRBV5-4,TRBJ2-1,CASSLKRGYYNEQFF
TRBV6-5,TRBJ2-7,CASSYPLAGATYEQYF
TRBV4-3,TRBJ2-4,CASSPRLAKNIQYF
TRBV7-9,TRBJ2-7,CASSLEQSSYEQYF
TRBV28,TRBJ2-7,CASLLAQGPYEQYF
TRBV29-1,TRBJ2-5,CSVEEFGQGETQYF
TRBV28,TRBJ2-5,CATREGKETQYF
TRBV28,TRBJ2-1,CASSLDHAGQYNEQFF
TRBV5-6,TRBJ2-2,CASSLGESAGELFF
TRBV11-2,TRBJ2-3,CASSLRGRASVGGDTQYF
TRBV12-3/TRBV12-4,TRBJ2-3,CAINKEGIAGDTQYF
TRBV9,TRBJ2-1,CASSILAGGGHEQFF
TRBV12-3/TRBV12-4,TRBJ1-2,CASSLAPQAYGYTF
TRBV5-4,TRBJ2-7,CASSLGQESSYEQYF
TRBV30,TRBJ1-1,CAWSVRRGTANTEAFF
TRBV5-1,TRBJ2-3,CASSLKQDPSTDTQYF
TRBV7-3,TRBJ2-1,CASSLGPGGRDEQFF
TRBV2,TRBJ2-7,CAVNADYEQYF
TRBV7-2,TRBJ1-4,CASSLERGTNEKLFF
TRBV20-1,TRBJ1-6,CSARGLGSPLHF
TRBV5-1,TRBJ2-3,CASSLGVNTDTQYF
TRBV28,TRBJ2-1,CASIEFSGSSYNEQFF
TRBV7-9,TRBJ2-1,CASSLHGGASYNEQFF
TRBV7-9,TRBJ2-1,CASSLDTSGDEQFF
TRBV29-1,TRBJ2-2,CSVGETSGRTGELFF
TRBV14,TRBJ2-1,CASSQAGTIRAYNEQFF
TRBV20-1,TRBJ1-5,CSASGTVDQPQHF
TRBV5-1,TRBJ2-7,CASSPSGTREQYF